Below are 14 T cell receptor beta chains sequenced from a single sample in a study of regulatory T cells in long-lasting Graves disease. The time point was: newly diagnosed GD, antithyroid drugs for less than 3 months. The TCR library was made from RNA that had been extracted from PBMCs in TRIzol. Libraries of TCR beta came from iRepertoire HTBI primers plus Arm-PCR of CDR3 regions. TCRdb independently ran MiXCR on the multiplex PCR reads; one entry per CDR3 protein. In the table there are almost 450,000 distinct CDR3 sequences, over 15% of which are singletons. Another study also made use of these data, one on T cells in Graves' hyperthyroidism and ophthalmopathy.

The sequencing here drew on peripheral blood mononuclear cells (PBMCs), taken at new diagnosis, from a patient treated with antithyroid drugs. These receptors all stem from a woman aged 25 to 39 with Graves disease.

The chain has TRBV28 and TRBJ1-2, with D uncertain. Trimming removed 3 bases at V and 4 bases at J, with 6 bases between. The CDR3 consists of 12 residues. Germline-derived CDR1 and CDR2 are MDHEN and SYDVKM. The CDR3 bases are TGTGCCAGCAGTTTGATGCGCTATGGCTACACCTTC. Its translation: CASSLMRYGYTF.

A few counts support this clonotype. With only one base between it and a far larger clone, this is likely a read error. Likely a read error: the CDR3 ends without its conserved phenylalanine or tryptophan. The chain carries TRBV10-3 and TRBJ2-5; D ambiguous. The germline CDR1 and CDR2 sequences are ENHRY and SYGVKD. Trimming shortened V by 10 bases and J by 4 bases, and 10 bases separated the two germline ends. The CDR3 totals 11 residues. CDR3: CASREGETQYS. Written as DNA, the CDR3 is TGTGCCAGCAGAGAAGGAGAGACCCAGTACTCC.

In regard to this clonotype: It may be a read error: a sequence one base away is much more abundant. The V and J genes are TRBV28 and TRBJ2-7; 9 nucleotides match TRBD1. The CDR3 runs 15 residues. Germline assignment: CDR1 MDHEN and CDR2 SYDVKM. CDR3 DNA sequence: TGTACCAGCAGTTCCGAAGGGACAGGGAAGGACGAGCAGTACTTC. It specifies CTSSSEGTGKDEQYF. Supplemented by reference TRBV28 and TRBJ2-7, the full variable domain reads DVKVTQSSRYLVKRTGEKVFLECVQDMDHENMFWYRQDPGLGLRLIYFSYDVKMKEKGDIPEGYSVSREKKERFSLILESASTNQTSMYLCTSSSEGTGKDEQYFGPGTRLTVT.

This clonotype was recorded many times. The rearrangement uses TRBV12-3 or TRBV12-4 and TRBJ1-5; D uncertain. Trimming stripped 4 bases from V and 6 bases from J, with 10 bases between. CDR3 length: 13 residues. The CDR3 spells CASSWQAGQPQHF. CDR3 coding DNA: TGTGCCAGCAGTTGGCAGGCGGGTCAGCCCCAGCATTTT.

Of note for this clonotype: This could be a read error, since a much larger clone is one nucleotide away. The chain carries TRBV20-1 and TRBJ1-1, with 7 bases that match TRBD1. The CDR3 has 13 amino acids. V gave up 3 bases and J gave up 8 bases; unmatched junction bases: 9. Looked up from germline, CDR1 is DFQATT and CDR2 is SNEGSKA (reference sequence). This chain's CDR3 is CSARSRDSLEAFF. The CDR3 nucleotides are TGCAGTGCTAGGTCGCGGGACAGCCTAGAAGCTTTCTTT.

This clonotype was counted ten times or more. The rearrangement joins TRBV9 to TRBJ2-5; the D gene could be TRBD1 or TRBD2 (5 bases each). The CDR3 has 14 residues. V shed 0 bases and J shed 5 bases, with 11 bases lying between them. The germline V gene has CDR1 SGDLS and CDR2 YYNGEE. CDR3 sequence: CASSVETGHETQYF. The DNA for the CDR3 is TGTGCCAGCAGCGTAGAGACGGGGCATGAGACCCAGTACTTC.

This clonotype was seen at least ten times. The genes are TRBV20-1 and TRBJ2-7, with 8 positions matching TRBD2. CDR1 DFQATT and CDR2 SNEGSKA come from the germline V gene (reference sequence). This CDR3 contains 15 residues. The V gene end was trimmed by 3 bases and the J gene end by 2 bases; junction bases not matched to a gene: 9. In nucleotides, the CDR3 is TGCAGTGCTAGCGGGGGGGGAGGAAGTCCCTACGAGCAGTACTTC. This sequence encodes CSASGGGGSPYEQYF.

This clonotype appeared a few times. The rearrangement joins TRBV7-9 to TRBJ1-5, with D perhaps matching TRBD1 (6 bases). The germline gives CDR1 SEHNR, CDR2 FQNEAQ (reference sequence). The CDR3 has 14 amino acids. V was cut by 2 bases and J by 4 bases, with 9 bases left in between. This CDR3 is CASSLSGENQPQHF. Here the CDR3 DNA reads TGTGCCAGCAGCTTATCAGGGGAGAATCAGCCCCAGCATTTT.

This clonotype was recorded at least ten times. This chain connects TRBV12-3 or TRBV12-4 to TRBJ1-1; D is undetermined. The CDR3 contains 14 residues. Trimming took 3 bases from V and 1 from J, leaving 9 bases between them. DNA for the CDR3: TGTGCCAGCAGTTTCGGGGATTCGAACACTGAAGCTTTCTTT. It translates to CASSFGDSNTEAFF.

This clonotype was counted at least ten times. This chain uses TRBV12-3 or TRBV12-4 with TRBJ1-1; D might be TRBD1 (5 bases). Between the trimmed V and J ends, which lost 1 base and 10 bases, there was a span of 10 bases. The CDR3 sequence is 12 residues long. CDR3 sequence: CASSLEGPSAFF. As DNA, the CDR3 is TGTGCCAGCAGTTTAGAGGGACCCTCAGCTTTCTTT.

Ten or more counts support this clonotype. A much bigger clone sits one base away, suggesting this may be a read error. V and J are TRBV3-1 and TRBJ2-7; maybe TRBD1 (5 bases). Germline loops: CDR1 LGHDT, CDR2 YNNKEL (reference sequence). Trimming pared 5 bases from V and 2 bases from J, leaving 7 bases between. The CDR3 length is 12 residues. CDR3 DNA sequence: TGTGCCAGCAGCTTGGACACCTACGAGCAGTACTTC. This codes for CASSLDTYEQYF.

This clonotype occurred a few times. The chain uses TRBV29-1 and TRBJ1-3; D is ambiguous. This CDR3 has 11 amino acids. Trimming took off 4 bases at V and 4 bases at J, with 5 bases between the two ends. Germline CDR1 and CDR2: SQVTM and ANQGSEA. The CDR3 region has the DNA TGCAGCGTTGGGTCCGGAAACACCATATATTTT. Its protein product is CSVGSGNTIYF.

This clonotype was seen repeatedly, ten times or more. The chain employs TRBV27 and TRBJ2-6; TRBD1 aligns across 7 bases. Trimming removed 6 bases from V and 0 bases from J; junction bases left unmatched: 2. CDR1 and CDR2 from the germline V gene are MNHEY and SMNVEV (reference sequence). The CDR3 spans 15 residues. Written as DNA, the CDR3 is TGTGCCAGCAGCCGGACAGGCTCTGGGGCCAACGTCCTGACTTTC. Translating gives CASSRTGSGANVLTF.

There are many counts of this clonotype. The gene calls are TRBV11-2 and TRBJ2-2; possibly TRBD2 for D (7 bases). This CDR3 region has 13 residues. V lost 2 bases, J lost 9 bases, and 10 bases lay in between. The germline V gene encodes CDR1 SGHAT and CDR2 FQNNGV. CDR3 DNA: TGTGCCAGCAGCTTATGGGGGGGCTGGGAGCTGTTTTTT. It translates to CASSLWGGWELFF.